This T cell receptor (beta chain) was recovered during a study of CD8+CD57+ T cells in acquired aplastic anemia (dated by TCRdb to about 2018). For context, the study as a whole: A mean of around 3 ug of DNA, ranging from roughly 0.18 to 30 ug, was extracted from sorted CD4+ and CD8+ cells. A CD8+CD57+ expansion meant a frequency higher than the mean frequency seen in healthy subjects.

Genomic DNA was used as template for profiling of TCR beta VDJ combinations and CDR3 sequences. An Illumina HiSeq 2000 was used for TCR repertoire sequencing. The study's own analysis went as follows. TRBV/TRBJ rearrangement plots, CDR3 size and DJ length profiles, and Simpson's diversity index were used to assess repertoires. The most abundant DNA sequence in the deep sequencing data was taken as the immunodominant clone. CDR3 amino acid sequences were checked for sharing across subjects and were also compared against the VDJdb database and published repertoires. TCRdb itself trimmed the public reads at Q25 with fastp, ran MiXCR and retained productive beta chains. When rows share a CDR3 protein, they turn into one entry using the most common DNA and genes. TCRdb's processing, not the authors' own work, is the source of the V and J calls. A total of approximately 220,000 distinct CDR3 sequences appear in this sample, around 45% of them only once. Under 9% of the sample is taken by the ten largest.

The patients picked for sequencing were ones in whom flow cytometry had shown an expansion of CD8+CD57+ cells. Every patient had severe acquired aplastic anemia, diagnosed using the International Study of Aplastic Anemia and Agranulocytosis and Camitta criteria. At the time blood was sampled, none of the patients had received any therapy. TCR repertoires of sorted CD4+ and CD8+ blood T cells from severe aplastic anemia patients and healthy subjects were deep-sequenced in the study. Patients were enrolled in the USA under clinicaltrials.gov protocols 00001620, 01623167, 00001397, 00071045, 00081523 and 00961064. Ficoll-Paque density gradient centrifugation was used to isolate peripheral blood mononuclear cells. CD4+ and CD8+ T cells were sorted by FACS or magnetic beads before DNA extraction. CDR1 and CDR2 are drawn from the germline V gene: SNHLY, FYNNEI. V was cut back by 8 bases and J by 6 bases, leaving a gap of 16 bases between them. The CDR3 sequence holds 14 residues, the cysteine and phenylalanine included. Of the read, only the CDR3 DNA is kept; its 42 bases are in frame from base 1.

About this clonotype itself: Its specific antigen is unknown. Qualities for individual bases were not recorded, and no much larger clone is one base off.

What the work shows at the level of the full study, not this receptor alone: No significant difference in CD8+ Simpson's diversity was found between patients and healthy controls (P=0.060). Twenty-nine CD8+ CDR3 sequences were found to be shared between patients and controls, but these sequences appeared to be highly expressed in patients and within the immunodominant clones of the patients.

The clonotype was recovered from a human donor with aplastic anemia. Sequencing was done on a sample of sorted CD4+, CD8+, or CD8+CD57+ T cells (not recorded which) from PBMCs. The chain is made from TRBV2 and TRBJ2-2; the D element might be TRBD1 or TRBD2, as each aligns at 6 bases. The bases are TGTGCCAGCGTTGGGGGGCGAGGGTCCGGGGAGCTGTTTTTT. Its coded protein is CASVGGRGSGELFF.